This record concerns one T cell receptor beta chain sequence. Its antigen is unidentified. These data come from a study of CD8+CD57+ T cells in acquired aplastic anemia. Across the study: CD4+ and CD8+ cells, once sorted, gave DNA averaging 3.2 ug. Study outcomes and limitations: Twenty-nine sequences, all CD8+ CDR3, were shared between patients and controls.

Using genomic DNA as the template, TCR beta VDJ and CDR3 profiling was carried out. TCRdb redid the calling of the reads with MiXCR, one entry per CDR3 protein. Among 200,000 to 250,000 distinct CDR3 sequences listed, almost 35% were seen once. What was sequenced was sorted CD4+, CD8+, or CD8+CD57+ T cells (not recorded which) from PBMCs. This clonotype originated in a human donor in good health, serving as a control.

The CDR3 bases are TGCGCCAACTCCGGGGGGGCACTCTCCTACGAGCAGTACTTC. This translates into CANSGGALSYEQYF. The chain is built from TRBV5-1 and TRBJ2-7; 8 positions agree with TRBD2. Looked up from germline, CDR1 is SGHRS and CDR2 is YFSETQ. The CDR3 is 14 residues long. The V gene end was trimmed by 9 bases and the J gene end by 0 bases; junction bases not matched to a gene: 8.